Included here is one T cell receptor beta chain sequence, with context. The antigen is undetermined. This sample was included in a study of T-cell memory formation after mild COVID-19. TCRdb called the 5' RACE reads again in MiXCR, with one record for every CDR3 protein. The table lists about 170,000 distinct CDR3 sequences, 13% of them singletons. Study-level points and caveats: Later expanders leaned toward CD4+, whereas clones contracting from day 15 to 85 were balanced CD4/CD8.

V trimming: 1 base; J trimming: 2 bases; junction bases outside the gene matches: 17. CDR1 is SGHTA and CDR2 is FQGNSA in the germline V gene. The CDR3 is made up of 19 amino acids. This TCR was recovered from a man aged 18 to 30 who had mild COVID-19 (a few samples of this study predate the infection). Cell type and time point are not known. The chain carries TRBV7-2 and TRBJ2-7; the match to TRBD1 covers 7 bases. Material for sequencing was PBMCs or a T cell subset sorted from them (not recorded which). CDR3 in amino acids: CASSLGGQLFTLTAYEQYF. DNA for the CDR3: TGTGCCAGCAGCTTAGGGGGACAGCTCTTTACTCTGACCGCCTACGAGCAGTACTTC.